What follows describes a single T cell receptor beta chain. Amplification used 60 Vbeta primers and 13 Jbeta primers. Using immunoSEQ multiplex PCR, the repertoire was profiled, and TCRdb retains in-frame clones only, with some absent. The profile covers approximately 130,000 clones, with approximately 75% appearing a single time and under 7% taken by the ten largest. The CDR3 length is 15 residues. V was pared by 5 bases and J by 2 bases, with 5 bases of the junction left unmatched. Germline CDR1 SGHNT, CDR2 YYREEE (reference sequence). The data were obtained in a study of cytomegalovirus exposure and HLA in healthy donors. Study-wide context: Among the approximately 420 donors who were genotyped, over 70% fell in the genetic ancestry cluster that is associated with self-reported Caucasian donors.

The J gene is TRBJ2-3, the V gene TRBV5-4; TRBD2 agrees at 10 bases. The TCR sequence derives from a woman aged 40 to 49 in good health and CMV-seropositive. What was sequenced was PBMCs. CDR3 bases: TGTGCCAGCAGAAACGGACTAGCGGTCACAGATACGCAGTATTTT. It encodes CASRNGLAVTDTQYF.